This TCR beta chain originates from a study of cytomegalovirus exposure and HLA in healthy donors. Trimming at V came to 5 bases and at J to 5 bases, leaving 10 bases not matched to a gene. Germline CDR1 and CDR2: SEHNR and FQNEAQ (reference sequence). The CDR3 has 18 residues. Vbeta (60) and Jbeta (13) primers were used in the PCR. TCRdb's copy holds only in-frame clones and misses some; the assay was immunoSEQ multiplex PCR. The table includes about 120,000 clones, 75% to 90% detected once. This clone appeared a single time. The sequence was collected from a man in his thirties or forties in good health and CMV-seronegative. The chain recombines TRBV7-9 with TRBJ2-3; the match to TRBD2 covers 16 bases. Sample: PBMCs. DNA of the CDR3: TGTGCCAGCAGCCCACTGGGACTAGCGGGGGGGCCGGGAGATACGCAGTATTTT. Its translation is CASSPLGLAGGPGDTQYF.